The 9 T cell receptor beta chains below were found in one sample sequenced in a study of blood T cell repertoires in COVID-19. The data were produced by immunoSEQ multiplex PCR, yet TCRdb's version contains in-frame clones alone and is incomplete. Of over 100,000 clones in the sample, 82% are singletons; the top ten hold about 5%. The sequencing sample was made of peripheral blood. These receptor sequences come from a woman aged 70-85 years with acute or convalescent COVID-19.

V is TRBV7-9 and J is TRBJ2-2; D call uncertain. The CDR3 is made up of 13 amino acids. Germline V gives CDR1 SEHNR, CDR2 FQNEAQ (reference sequence). V was shortened by 5 bases and J by 6 bases, with 10 bases between the two germline ends. CDR3 loop: CASSPEMAGELFF. The DNA of the CDR3 is TGTGCCAGCAGCCCCGAGATGGCCGGGGAGCTGTTTTTT.

The V gene is TRBV30, the J gene TRBJ1-2, with D possibly matching TRBD1 (5 bases). Germline-derived CDR1 and CDR2 are GTSNPN and SVGIG (reference sequence). The V end lost 1 base, the J end lost 7 bases, and 13 bases lay between the germline ends. This CDR3 has 13 amino acids. The chain's CDR3 is CAWSAGQMAGYTF. The CDR3 nucleotides are TGTGCCTGGAGTGCCGGACAAATGGCTGGCTACACCTTC.

The rearrangement joins TRBV7-2 to TRBJ2-3; 8 bases line up with TRBD2. CDR1 and CDR2 (germline): SGHTA, FQGNSA. This CDR3 is 11 amino acids long. V lost 8 bases to trimming and J lost 6 bases; unmatched junction nucleotides: 1. In DNA form, the CDR3 reads TGTGCCAGCGGACTAGCCGATACGCAGTATTTT. Translation gives CASGLADTQYF. Based on the CDR3 plus reference TRBV7-2 and TRBJ2-3, the full variable domain is GAGVSQSPSNKVTEKGKDVELRCDPISGHTALYWYRQSLGQGLEFLIYFQGNSAPDKSGLPSDRFSAERTGGSVSTLTIQRTQQEDSAVYLCASGLADTQYFGPGTRLTVL.

The rearrangement joins TRBV7-9 to TRBJ2-1; 10 bases are shared with TRBD2. Germline assignment: CDR1 SEHNR and CDR2 FQNEAQ (reference sequence). V lost 2 bases to trimming and J lost 4 bases; unmatched junction nucleotides: 2. The CDR3 is made up of 15 amino acids. Here the CDR3 DNA reads TGTGCCAGCAGCTTAAATAGCGGGGGGTACAATGAGCAGTTCTTC. The encoded protein is CASSLNSGGYNEQFF.

The rearrangement joins TRBV4-2 to TRBJ1-2; no firm D call. The CDR3 spans 16 residues. Germline V gene lookup returns CDR1 LGHNA and CDR2 YNFKEQ. V lost 0 bases and J lost 0, with 11 bases in between. For the CDR3, the DNA is TGTGCCAGCAGCCAAGATCCCGCAGGCTCTAACTATGGCTACACCTTC. Protein: CASSQDPAGSNYGYTF.

This clone has a single count. V and J are TRBV21-1 and TRBJ2-3; the table calls TRBD2, which could not be checked here. TRBV21-1 is annotated as a pseudogene. This CDR3 is 16 amino acids long. This CDR3 is CASSEGTSVLRNTQYF. The CDR3 DNA is TGTGCCAGCAGCGAAGGGACTAGCGTCCTCAGGAATACGCAGTATTTT.

This clone was seen a single time. V usage is TRBV20-1 and J usage is TRBJ1-1, with a weak D call TRBD1 (5 bases). Germline CDR1 DFQATT, CDR2 SNEGSKA (reference sequence). Trimming stripped 6 bases from V and 6 bases from J, with 11 bases between. The CDR3 covers 11 residues. The CDR3 DNA sequence: TGCAGTGCGAAAAGGGGCGCTGAAGCTTTCTTT. This encodes CSAKRGAEAFF.

J is TRBJ1-2 and V is TRBV14; weak D call: TRBD1 (6 bases). Germline values: CDR1 SGHDN, CDR2 FVKESK. The CDR3 is 16 amino acids. V lost 2 bases and J 6 bases, leaving 19 bases between the germline ends. DNA for the CDR3: TGTGCCAGCAGCCAATATGTGATGGCAGGGGTTGATGGCTACACCTTC. It encodes CASSQYVMAGVDGYTF.

This rearrangement joins TRBV18 to TRBJ2-3; no clear D. Trimming left V 1 base short and J 1 base short, with 9 bases between. The germline V gene has CDR1 KGHSH and CDR2 LQKENI. This CDR3 has 15 residues. CDR3 DNA: TGTGCCAGCTCACCACAGCGACTCCGCACAGATACGCAGTATTTT. Translated, it gives CASSPQRLRTDTQYF.